One T cell receptor (beta chain) is described in this entry. The antigen is undetermined. Graft donor-derived T-allo10 cells were described as host-alloantigen-specific, anergic, and alloantigen-specifically suppressive. From the reads, TCRdb called clonotypes with MiXCR, one entry per CDR3 protein. This table has about 68,000 distinct CDR3 sequences, around 63% appearing once. These data come from a study of type 1 regulatory T cells. The overall study: T-allo10 is a Tr1-enriched, alloantigen-specific CD4 T cell product made in vitro.

CDR1 and CDR2 from the germline V gene are SGHRS and YFSETQ. The CDR3 spans 14 residues. V lost 0 bases and J lost 6, with 11 bases in between. The sequence was obtained from a human donor in good health. The sequenced sample was cultured T cells, either the whole culture or a sorted T cell fraction (not recorded which). The subset is: Tr1-enriched cell product generated in vitro against host alloantigens. The chain couples TRBV5-1 to TRBJ2-3; either TRBD1 or TRBD2 may fit D (5 bases each). This CDR3 reads CASSLAGAGDTQYF. As DNA, the CDR3 is TGCGCCAGCAGCTTGGCCGGGGCCGGGGATACGCAGTATTTT.